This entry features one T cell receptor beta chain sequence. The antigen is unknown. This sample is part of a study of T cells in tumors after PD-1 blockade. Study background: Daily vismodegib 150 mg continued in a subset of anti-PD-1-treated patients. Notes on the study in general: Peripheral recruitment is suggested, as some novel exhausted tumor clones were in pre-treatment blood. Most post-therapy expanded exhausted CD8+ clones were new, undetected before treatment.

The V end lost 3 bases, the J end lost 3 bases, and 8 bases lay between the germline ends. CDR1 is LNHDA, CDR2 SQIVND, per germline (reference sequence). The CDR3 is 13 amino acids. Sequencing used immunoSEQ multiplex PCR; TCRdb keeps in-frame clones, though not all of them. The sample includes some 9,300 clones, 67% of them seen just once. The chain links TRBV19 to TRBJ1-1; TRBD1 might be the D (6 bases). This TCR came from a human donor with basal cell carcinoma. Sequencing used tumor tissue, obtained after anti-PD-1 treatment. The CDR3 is CASSIWGHTEAFF. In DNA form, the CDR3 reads TGTGCCAGTAGTATTTGGGGGCACACTGAAGCTTTCTTT.